Below are 19 T cell receptor beta chains sequenced from a single sample in a study of regulatory T cells in long-lasting Graves disease. Researchers made TCR beta libraries by using iRepertoire HTBI primers and running Arm-PCR on CDR3 regions. TCRdb independently ran MiXCR on the multiplex PCR reads; one entry per CDR3 protein. The data contain 300,000 to 500,000 distinct CDR3 sequences, roughly 20% of them singletons. Described time point: persistent/refractory GD, antithyroid drugs over 5 years with positive TRAb. From PBMCs, RNA was extracted and then used to make the TCR library. The source material was peripheral blood mononuclear cells (PBMCs), sampled when the disease was refractory, from a patient treated with antithyroid drugs. The receptors come from a female donor with Graves disease.

This clonotype has a count of ten or more. The chain recombines TRBV11-1 with TRBJ1-2; D unresolved. The CDR3 length is 15 residues. Per germline, CDR1 SGHAT and CDR2 FQDESV (reference sequence). V lost 2 bases and J lost 10, with 20 bases in between. This CDR3 is CASSLWASSDSNYTF. CDR3 DNA sequence: TGTGCCAGCAGCTTATGGGCAAGTTCCGATTCCAACTACACCTTC.

Worth noting for this clonotype: This may stem from a read error, because a much larger clone lies one nucleotide away. V is TRBV6-1 and J is TRBJ1-4; 10 positions match TRBD1. The CDR3 contains 13 residues. CDR1 MNHNS and CDR2 SASEGT come from the germline V gene. CDR3 protein: CVSRGQGREKLFF. CDR3 sequence (DNA): TGTGTCAGCAGGGGACAGGGGCGTGAAAAACTGTTTTTT.

The chain joins TRBV7-2 to TRBJ1-6, with TRBD1 identical over 8 bases. The CDR3 loop spans 16 amino acids. V lost 5 bases to trimming and J lost 4 bases; unmatched junction nucleotides: 7. CDR1 is SGHTA and CDR2 is FQGNSA in the germline V gene. The CDR3 sequence: CASSGDRGEYNSPLHF. The CDR3 nucleotides read TGTGCCAGCAGCGGAGACAGGGGCGAGTATAATTCACCCCTCCACTTT.

In its sample, this clonotype was seen many times. The chain couples TRBV6-1 to TRBJ2-5; possible D gene TRBD1, 6 bases. In germline, CDR1 is MNHNS, CDR2 SASEGT. The CDR3 is made up of 13 amino acids. The V gene lost 7 bases and the J gene lost 10 bases, with 19 bases spanning the gap. The CDR3 DNA sequence: TGTGCCAGCACGATGGGGGCAGGTTATGACCAGTACTTC. Translated: CASTMGAGYDQYF.

This clonotype was detected many times. The V gene is TRBV12-3 or TRBV12-4, the J gene TRBJ1-2, with D unresolved. CDR3 length: 13 amino acids. Deletions cut 3 bases from V and 4 bases from J, with 9 bases between. CDR3 protein: CASSFPISYGYTF. Here the CDR3 DNA reads TGTGCCAGCAGTTTCCCCATCTCCTATGGCTACACCTTC.

A few counts support this clonotype. This likely stems from a read error, as it lies one base from a far larger clone. The chain joins TRBV2 to TRBJ1-2; D unclear. Per the germline V gene, CDR1 is SNHLY and CDR2 is FYNNEI. CDR3 length equals 12 residues. The CDR3 spells CAGSPESNGYTF. In DNA, the CDR3 is TGTGCCGGCAGCCCTGAGTCTAATGGCTACACCTTC.

This clonotype was counted at least ten times. The V call is TRBV7-2, the J call TRBJ2-7, with D maybe TRBD1 (5 bases). V lost 2 bases and J 3 bases, leaving 11 bases between the germline ends. Per germline, CDR1 SGHTA and CDR2 FQGNSA. This CDR3 has 14 residues. The CDR3 nucleotides are TGTGCCAGCAGCTTAATCGGCCAGGGCTACGAGCAGTACTTC. As protein: CASSLIGQGYEQYF.

This clonotype was counted many times. The chain recombines TRBV7-2 with TRBJ2-7; D assignment may be TRBD1 or TRBD2 (5 bases each). This CDR3 contains 14 residues. V gave up 5 bases and J gave up 5 bases, with 16 bases separating them. Germline lookup yields CDR1 SGHTA and CDR2 FQGNSA. CDR3 nucleotides: TGTGCCAGCAGCCCCGGGACGTCGGCCCACGAGCAGTACTTC. This codes for CASSPGTSAHEQYF.

On this clonotype: One base away lies a much larger clone, so this may be a sequencing read error. This chain connects TRBV28 to TRBJ1-5, with TRBD1 as a possible D gene (6 bases). Trimming stripped 6 bases from V and 4 bases from J, with 16 bases between. This CDR3 has 15 residues. CDR1 MDHEN and CDR2 SYDVKM come from the germline V gene. CDR3: CASSPGVTGNQPQHF. The CDR3 coding sequence is TGTGCCAGCAGCCCAGGGGTGACAGGTAATCAGCCCCAGCATTTT.

This clonotype came up many times. The V call is TRBV12-3 or TRBV12-4, the J call TRBJ1-4; D not resolved. Between the trimmed V and J ends, which lost 1 base and 15 bases, there was a span of 9 bases. The CDR3 is made up of 11 amino acids. CDR3: CASSLGRLVFF. CDR3 sequence (DNA): TGTGCCAGCAGTTTAGGTAGACTCGTGTTTTTT.

This clonotype has more than one count but fewer than ten. The chain uses TRBV10-1 and TRBJ2-4; D is possibly TRBD1 (5 bases). Germline CDR1 is WNHNN and CDR2 is SYGVQD (reference sequence). This CDR3 is built from 14 residues. V was shortened by 3 bases and J by 7 bases, with 13 bases between the two germline ends. As DNA, the CDR3 is TGCGCCAGCAGTGATTCAGGGTCTTCGAACATTCAGTACTTC. This gives the protein CASSDSGSSNIQYF.

This clonotype was seen many times. J is TRBJ1-5 and V is TRBV7-9; D unclear. This CDR3 spans 13 amino acids. Germline CDR1 is SEHNR and CDR2 is FQNEAQ (reference sequence). Trimming removed 1 base at V and 3 bases at J, with 4 bases between. The DNA for the CDR3 is TGTGCCAGCAGCTTAGGGGCCAATCAGCCCCAGCATTTT. Protein product: CASSLGANQPQHF.

For this clonotype: A single base separates this from a much larger clone, so it may be a read error. The chain employs TRBV3-1 and TRBJ2-5, with D perhaps TRBD2 (6 bases). This CDR3 has 16 residues. V lost 0 bases and J 1 base, leaving 12 bases between the germline ends. Germline V gives CDR1 LGHDT, CDR2 YNNKEL (reference sequence). Here the CDR3 reads CASSQDGGNAQETQYF. CDR3 DNA sequence: TGTGCCAGCAGCCAAGATGGCGGGAATGCCCAAGAGACCCAGTACTTC.

Written as DNA, the CDR3 is TGTGCCAGCAGCTTAAACAGGGGACCCTCAGATACGCAGTATTTT. Encoded protein: CASSLNRGPSDTQYF. The J gene is TRBJ2-3, the V gene TRBV7-2; 7 nucleotides agree with TRBD1. V trimming: 2 bases; J trimming: 4 bases; junction bases outside the gene matches: 6. CDR3 length: 15 residues. Looked up from germline, CDR1 is SGHTA and CDR2 is FQGNSA.

This clonotype has at least ten counts. The DNA for the CDR3 is TGTGCCAGCAGCTTAAGACAACCCGATCAAGAGACCCAGTACTTC. It specifies CASSLRQPDQETQYF. The chain recombines TRBV7-2 with TRBJ2-5; D unresolved. The CDR3 is 15 residues long. The V gene's germline CDR1 is SGHTA and CDR2 FQGNSA. V was cut by 2 bases and J by 2 bases, with 12 bases left in between.

The chain is built from TRBV9 and TRBJ2-3; D call uncertain. The CDR3 is 14 residues long. Germline values: CDR1 SGDLS, CDR2 YYNGEE. The V end was cut by 0 bases, the J end by 5 bases, with 10 bases between. DNA for the CDR3: TGTGCCAGCAGCGTAGATATAAGGCTAGATACGCAGTATTTT. It encodes CASSVDIRLDTQYF.

This clonotype was detected many times. The genes are TRBV12-3 or TRBV12-4 and TRBJ1-2; 9 nucleotides match TRBD1. This CDR3 is 15 amino acids long. V was clipped by 8 bases and J by 4 bases; unmatched bases: 11. CDR3 amino acids: CASGSYRGQGYGYTF. The CDR3 DNA reads TGTGCCAGCGGATCGTACAGGGGGCAGGGCTATGGCTACACCTTC.

As DNA, the CDR3 is TGTGCCAGCAGTGATTTAGGCCAGCCCCAGCATTTT. Its protein product is CASSDLGQPQHF. The rearrangement joins TRBV2 to TRBJ1-5, with unresolved D. V lost 3 bases and J lost 7, with 7 bases in between. The CDR3 spans 12 residues. CDR1 is SNHLY and CDR2 is FYNNEI in the germline V gene.

This clonotype has a count of ten or more. The chain employs TRBV28 and TRBJ2-5, with unresolved D. The germline V gene encodes CDR1 MDHEN and CDR2 SYDVKM. This CDR3 contains 15 residues. Trimming removed 5 bases from V and 1 base from J, with 14 bases in between. For the CDR3, the DNA is TGTGCCAGCAGTCCAAGTCACTCGGCCCAAGAGACCCAGTACTTC. This codes for CASSPSHSAQETQYF.